The text below deals with one T cell receptor (beta chain). Its matching antigen is unknown. The sample belongs to a study of OX40 agonist ivuxolimab in advanced cancers. The wider study: Patients' therapy was ivuxolimab, an antibody that acts as an agonist of OX40 (CD134).

People who had autoimmune disease history or systemic immunosuppression were excluded. Sequenced by immunoSEQ multiplex PCR; TCRdb stores in-frame clones only, minus some. The repertoire holds 80,000 or so clones, with roughly 87% as singletons. Study results and caveats: Low levels of normalized T-cell clonal expansion also appeared in some nonresponders. At doses 0.1 to 3.0 mg/kg, CD4+ and CD8+ clones expanded.

The CDR3 length is 16 residues. Trimming took 0 bases from V and 6 from J; bases not matched to a gene: 8. Germline loops: CDR1 SGHTA, CDR2 FQGNSA. The specimen comprised CD4+ or CD8+ T cells sorted from blood, sampled in a trial of the OX40 agonist ivuxolimab. The chain recombines TRBV7-2 with TRBJ2-4, with 7 bases lining up with TRBD2. The sequence came from an adult with an advanced solid tumor such as melanoma, head and neck, liver or kidney cancer. For the CDR3, the DNA is TGTGCCAGCAGCTTAGCGTGGGGCGGGAGCCGAAACATTCAGTACTTC. Encoded protein: CASSLAWGGSRNIQYF. Full variable domain (rest looked up from reference TRBV7-2 and TRBJ2-4): GAGVSQSPSNKVTEKGKDVELRCDPISGHTALYWYRQSLGQGLEFLIYFQGNSAPDKSGLPSDRFSAERTGGSVSTLTIQRTQQEDSAVYLCASSLAWGGSRNIQYFGAGTRLSVL.